These 32 T cell receptor beta chains originate from one sample sequenced in a study of blood T cell repertoires in COVID-19. Here immunoSEQ multiplex PCR was the method, and the copy in TCRdb shows in-frame clones only, minus some. The repertoire holds about 170,000 clones, 70% to 90% seen once, with 5.5% to 7% in the top ten. The sequencing input was peripheral blood. The receptor source for this set is a man aged 50-60 years with active or convalescent COVID-19.

The rearrangement links TRBV27 to TRBJ2-7, with 7 bases lining up with TRBD2. The junction had 5 bases not matched to a gene; V was cut back by 4 bases and J by 2 bases. The germline gives CDR1 MNHEY, CDR2 SMNVEV (reference sequence). The CDR3 runs 14 residues. This chain's CDR3 is CASSSGGGTYEQYF. Written as DNA, the CDR3 is TGTGCCAGCAGTTCCGGGGGAGGGACCTACGAGCAGTACTTC.

Comments on this clone: Distinct nucleotide sequences in the sample also encode this CDR3. The chain combines TRBV3-1 (or the pseudogene TRBV3-2) with TRBJ2-1; 10 positions match TRBD2. CDR1 is LGHDT and CDR2 is YNNKEL in the germline V gene (reference sequence). V was clipped by 6 bases and J by 5 bases; unmatched bases: 4. The CDR3 runs 14 residues. CDR3 bases: TGTGCCAGCAGTTGGACTAGCGGTGACAATGAGCAGTTCTTC. It translates to CASSWTSGDNEQFF.

The sample holds a few counts of this clone. V is TRBV6-1 and J is TRBJ1-2; tentatively, D is TRBD1 (6 bases). Germline-derived CDR1 and CDR2 are MNHNS and SASEGT. V lost 2 bases and J lost 3, with 10 bases in between. The CDR3 totals 14 residues. The chain's CDR3 is CASSERTDHYGYTF. CDR3 sequence (DNA): TGTGCCAGCAGTGAAAGGACAGACCACTATGGCTACACCTTC.

This clone appeared once. This chain connects TRBV6-2 or TRBV6-3 to TRBJ2-3; D perhaps matches TRBD2 (5 bases). Germline V gene lookup returns CDR1 MNHEY and CDR2 SVGEGT. The CDR3 has 13 residues. V dropped 6 bases and J dropped 3 bases, with 10 bases sitting between them. The CDR3 spells CASSRRATDTQYF. In nucleotides, the CDR3 is TGTGCCAGCAGCCGGCGGGCTACAGATACGCAGTATTTT.

The chain links TRBV29-1 to TRBJ1-2; D not resolved. Trimming shortened V by 3 bases and J by 2 bases, and 13 bases separated the two germline ends. Germline CDR1 reads SQVTM; CDR2 reads ANQGSEA. This CDR3 is 14 amino acids long. CDR3: CSVDVQRRNYGYTF. The CDR3 DNA follows: TGCAGCGTTGACGTACAGAGACGCAACTATGGCTACACCTTC.

This clone was recorded at least ten times. This chain links TRBV14 with TRBJ2-7, with a tentative D call TRBD1 (6 bases). CDR1 SGHDN and CDR2 FVKESK come from the germline V gene. The CDR3 totals 15 residues. V lost 0 bases and J 5 bases, leaving 14 bases between the germline ends. The CDR3 sequence is CASSQDWTAVNEQYF. CDR3 DNA sequence: TGTGCCAGCAGCCAAGACTGGACAGCGGTCAACGAGCAGTACTTC. The full variable domain, its missing parts supplied by reference TRBV14 and TRBJ2-7, is EAGVTQFPSHSVIEKGQTVTLRCDPISGHDNLYWYRRVMGKEIKFLLHFVKESKQDESGMPNNRFLAERTGGTYSTLKVQPAELEDSGVYFCASSQDWTAVNEQYFGPGTRLTVT.

The V call is TRBV5-6, the J call TRBJ2-2; TRBD2 is a possible D gene (5 bases). Trimming left V 0 bases short and J 6 bases short, with 12 bases between. Germline CDR1 is SGHDT and CDR2 is YYEEEE. CDR3 length: 15 residues. The CDR3 here is CASSLAGFVAGELFF. CDR3 nucleotides: TGTGCCAGCAGCTTGGCGGGGTTTGTAGCCGGGGAGCTGTTTTTT. Filled out from reference TRBV5-6 and TRBJ2-2, the complete variable domain reads DAGVTQSPTHLIKTRGQQVTLRCSPKSGHDTVSWYQQALGQGPQFIFQYYEEEERQRGNFPDRFSGHQFPNYSSELNVNALLLGDSALYLCASSLAGFVAGELFFGEGSRLTVL.

This chain joins TRBV4-2 and TRBJ2-3, with 7 bases lining up with TRBD2. Per the germline V gene, CDR1 is LGHNA and CDR2 is YNFKEQ. V lost 1 base to trimming and J lost 4 bases; unmatched junction nucleotides: 2. The CDR3 spans 14 residues. CDR3 in amino acids: CASSQGLAPDTQYF. The CDR3 DNA follows: TGTGCCAGCAGCCAAGGACTAGCCCCAGATACGCAGTATTTT.

The V and J genes are TRBV6-6 and TRBJ1-6; D is possibly TRBD1 (5 bases). There are 18 residues in the CDR3. CDR1 MNHNY and CDR2 SVGAGI come from the germline V gene (reference sequence). V gave up 7 bases and J gave up 4 bases, with 23 bases separating them. The CDR3 region is CASTRSLPGFNYNSPLHF. In DNA, the CDR3 is TGTGCCAGCACTCGATCACTTCCAGGGTTTAATTATAATTCACCCCTCCACTTT.

This clone was recorded only once. The gene calls are TRBV7-9 and TRBJ1-1; TRBD1 agrees at 7 bases. V was pared by 4 bases and J by 5 bases, with 10 bases of the junction left unmatched. This CDR3 is built from 15 residues. CDR1 SEHNR and CDR2 FQNEAQ come from the germline V gene (reference sequence). The DNA of the CDR3 is TGTGCCAGCAGCTCAAGCCGGGACAGAAAGACTGAAGCTTTCTTT. This gives the protein CASSSSRDRKTEAFF. Drawing the rest from reference TRBV7-9 and TRBJ1-1, the complete variable domain is DTGVSQNPRHKITKRGQNVTFRCDPISEHNRLYWYRQTLGQGPEFLTYFQNEAQLEKSRLLSDRFSAERPKGSFSTLEIQRTEQGDSAMYLCASSSSRDRKTEAFFGQGTRLTVV.

This clone came up a few times. CDR3 sequence (DNA): TGCGCCAGCAGCCAAGATCTTAGTCAGGGTGGCTACGAGCAGTACTTC. This sequence encodes CASSQDLSQGGYEQYF. The chain links TRBV4-3 to TRBJ2-7; a possible D gene is TRBD1 (5 bases). CDR3 length: 16 residues. Trimming took 0 bases from V and 3 from J, leaving 15 bases between them. CDR1 is LGHNA and CDR2 is YSLEER in the germline V gene.

The chain joins TRBV18 to TRBJ2-5; TRBD1 matches 10 bases. This CDR3 has 15 amino acids. Germline CDR1 is KGHSH and CDR2 is LQKENI. V lost 6 bases, J lost 5 bases, and 9 bases stayed unmatched. The CDR3 reads CASSPGTGAGETQYF. As DNA, the CDR3 is TGTGCCAGCTCCCCCGGGACAGGGGCAGGGGAGACCCAGTACTTC.

The chain has TRBV11-2 and TRBJ2-7; D call uncertain. CDR3 length equals 14 residues. The germline gives CDR1 SGHAT, CDR2 FQNNGV. V shed 0 bases and J shed 3 bases, with 9 bases lying between them. CDR3 amino acids: CASSLDLTGYEQYF. The CDR3 region has the DNA TGTGCCAGCAGCTTAGATCTAACGGGCTACGAGCAGTACTTC.

This sequence joins TRBV7-3 and TRBJ2-3; D may be TRBD1 (5 bases). V was cut by 4 bases and J by 6 bases, with 11 bases left in between. Looked up from germline, CDR1 is SGHTA and CDR2 is FQGTGA. There are 13 residues in the CDR3. The CDR3 DNA follows: TGTGCCAGCAGCTCGACAGTTTTGGATACGCAGTATTTT. Protein product: CASSSTVLDTQYF.

V is TRBV5-1 and J is TRBJ2-3; a possible D gene is TRBD1 (5 bases). Germline CDR1 and CDR2: SGHRS and YFSETQ. Trimming cost V 4 bases and J 3 bases, with 12 bases left between them. The CDR3 has 14 amino acids. CDR3 nucleotide sequence: TGCGCCAGCAGCCTCAAGGGGTGGACAGATACGCAGTATTTT. It encodes CASSLKGWTDTQYF. The full variable domain, its missing parts supplied by reference TRBV5-1 and TRBJ2-3, is KAGVTQTPRYLIKTRGQQVTLSCSPISGHRSVSWYQQTPGQGLQFLFEYFSETQRNKGNFPGRFSGRQFSNSRSEMNVSTLELGDSALYLCASSLKGWTDTQYFGPGTRLTVL.

This chain joins TRBV9 and TRBJ2-7; weak D call: TRBD2 (6 bases). The V end was cut by 0 bases, the J end by 4 bases, with 11 bases between. The germline V gene encodes CDR1 SGDLS and CDR2 YYNGEE. The CDR3 loop spans 14 amino acids. In DNA form, the CDR3 reads TGTGCCAGCAGCGTAGGCGGGGACTCTTACGAGCAGTACTTC. This translates into CASSVGGDSYEQYF. Full variable domain (missing parts from reference TRBV9 and TRBJ2-7): DSGVTQTPKHLITATGQRVTLRCSPRSGDLSVYWYQQSLDQGLQFLIQYYNGEERAKGNILERFSAQQFPDLHSELNLSSLELGDSALYFCASSVGGDSYEQYFGPGTRLTVT.

This CDR3 is CASSFFRGWDEQYF. The CDR3, as DNA: TGTGCCAGCAGCTTCTTTAGAGGTTGGGACGAGCAGTACTTC. The chain uses TRBV4-2 and TRBJ2-7; the D is unclear. The CDR3 loop spans 14 amino acids. Germline V gene data show CDR1 as LGHNA and CDR2 as YNFKEQ. V lost 5 bases and J lost 5, with 16 bases in between.

CDR3 protein: CSVDERGNTGELFF. As DNA, the CDR3 is TGCAGCGTTGATGAAAGGGGTAACACCGGGGAGCTGTTTTTT. V gene TRBV29-1 combines with J gene TRBJ2-2, with D perhaps TRBD1 (5 bases). CDR1 and CDR2 (germline): SQVTM, ANQGSEA. V was cut by 3 bases and J by 2 bases, with 10 bases left in between. This CDR3 is 14 amino acids long.

V is TRBV28 and J is TRBJ2-7; D is uncertain. Trimming took 3 bases from V and 2 from J, leaving 11 bases between them. CDR3 length: 14 residues. Germline CDR1 is MDHEN and CDR2 is SYDVKM. For the CDR3, the DNA is TGTGCCAGCAGTTTGAACCGGGTTCCCTACGAGCAGTACTTC. This codes for CASSLNRVPYEQYF.

This clone showed up just a few times. The chain uses TRBV4-2 and TRBJ2-5; D may be TRBD1 (6 bases). The germline gives CDR1 LGHNA, CDR2 YNFKEQ. This CDR3 region has 14 residues. Trimming shortened V by 4 bases and J by 5 bases, and 14 bases separated the two germline ends. The CDR3 protein is CASSRATGAETQYF. The CDR3, as DNA: TGTGCCAGCAGCCGGGCGACAGGAGCGGAGACCCAGTACTTC.

The CDR3 loop reads CASRDRGTGDRRDGYTF. CDR3 nucleotide sequence: TGTGCCAGCAGGGATAGAGGGACAGGGGACAGACGAGATGGCTACACCTTC. This chain joins TRBV27 and TRBJ1-2; 10 bases are shared with TRBD1. V dropped 6 bases and J dropped 6; count of bases not matched to a gene: 16. CDR3 size: 17 residues. Per germline, CDR1 MNHEY and CDR2 SMNVEV (reference sequence).

Remarks on this clone: The conserved phenylalanine or tryptophan normally closing the CDR3 is absent here, so this likely arose from a read error. The limits of the CDR3 on the DNA are not certain, so only TCRdb's listed CDR3 is given. The V gene is TRBV7-9, the J gene TRBJ1-1. Germline values: CDR1 SEHNR, CDR2 FQNEAQ (reference sequence). The CDR3 sequence runs 13 residues, both termini included. This CDR3 is CASSLRAADTPLG.

This chain links TRBV6-1 with TRBJ1-2; D possibly corresponds to TRBD1 (5 bases). CDR3 length: 14 residues. Trimming took off 3 bases at V and 4 bases at J, with 12 bases between the two ends. Germline values: CDR1 MNHNS, CDR2 SASEGT. The DNA of the CDR3 is TGTGCCAGCAGTGAGGGCAGGGAGGTCTATGGCTACACCTTC. This codes for CASSEGREVYGYTF.

The genes are TRBV29-1 and TRBJ1-1; the match to TRBD1 covers 7 bases. The CDR3 sequence is 14 residues long. V trimming: 5 bases; J trimming: 0 bases; junction bases outside the gene matches: 6. Looked up from germline, CDR1 is SQVTM and CDR2 is ANQGSEA. CDR3 sequence reads: CSVRTGTMNTEAFF. The CDR3 DNA is TGCAGCGTTAGGACAGGAACGATGAACACTGAAGCTTTCTTT.

This chain joins TRBV6-2 or TRBV6-3 and TRBJ2-7; D not certain. V lost 2 bases and J 1 base, leaving 6 bases between the germline ends. The germline V gene has CDR1 MNHEY and CDR2 SVGEGT. The CDR3 has 13 residues. The CDR3 sequence is CASSYDGSYEQYF. CDR3 nucleotide sequence: TGTGCCAGCAGTTACGACGGGTCCTACGAGCAGTACTTC.

This clone appeared once. The CDR3 spells CASSQDALAINIQYF. The DNA for the CDR3 is TGTGCCAGCAGCCAAGATGCACTAGCGATAAACATTCAGTACTTC. J is TRBJ2-4 and V is TRBV3-1 (or the pseudogene TRBV3-2); 7 nucleotides agree with TRBD2. Looked up from germline, CDR1 is LGHDT and CDR2 is YNNKEL (reference sequence). V dropped 0 bases and J dropped 6; count of bases not matched to a gene: 5. This CDR3 has 15 residues.

The chain links TRBV3-1 (or the pseudogene TRBV3-2) to TRBJ2-2, with TRBD1 matching 9 bases. From germline, CDR1 is LGHDT and CDR2 YNNKEL (reference sequence). Losses at the gene ends were 6 bases for V and 0 bases for J; bases not matched to a gene: 5. The CDR3 is 16 amino acids. Here the CDR3 reads CASRPRQGANTGELFF. For the CDR3, the DNA is TGTGCCAGCAGACCGAGACAGGGGGCGAACACCGGGGAGCTGTTTTTT.

This sequence joins TRBV18 and TRBJ2-5; D ambiguous. The CDR3 contains 11 residues. Germline CDR1 is KGHSH and CDR2 is LQKENI. V lost 5 bases, J lost 3 bases, and 4 bases lay in between. CDR3 protein: CASSTKETQYF. The CDR3 DNA sequence: TGTGCCAGCTCAACAAAAGAGACCCAGTACTTC.

The CDR3 region is CASSQDWGQGASPLHF. The CDR3 nucleotides read TGCGCCAGCAGCCAAGATTGGGGACAGGGGGCATCACCCCTCCACTTT. V gene TRBV4-3 combines with J gene TRBJ1-6; the match to TRBD1 covers 12 bases. From germline, CDR1 is LGHNA and CDR2 YSLEER. Losses at the gene ends were 0 bases for V and 10 bases for J; bases not matched to a gene: 4. The CDR3 contains 16 residues.

J is TRBJ1-6 and V is TRBV5-1; 12 bases match TRBD1. This CDR3 contains 18 residues. Germline CDR1 is SGHRS and CDR2 is YFSETQ. With V trimmed by 4 bases and J by 1 base, 6 bases remained unmatched. CDR3 residues: CASSPGQGALSYNSPLHF. The CDR3 nucleotides read TGCGCCAGCAGCCCGGGACAGGGGGCCTTGTCCTATAATTCACCCCTCCACTTT. Filled out from reference TRBV5-1 and TRBJ1-6, the complete variable domain reads KAGVTQTPRYLIKTRGQQVTLSCSPISGHRSVSWYQQTPGQGLQFLFEYFSETQRNKGNFPGRFSGRQFSNSRSEMNVSTLELGDSALYLCASSPGQGALSYNSPLHFGNGTRLTVT.

The genes are TRBV6-5 and TRBJ2-7; TRBD1 aligns across 7 bases. The CDR3 consists of 15 residues. J gave up 6 bases and V 0 bases, and 8 bases lay outside the gene matches. Germline V gene data show CDR1 as MNHEY and CDR2 as SVGAGI. The CDR3 loop reads CASSYSQTGTGEQYF. CDR3 bases: TGTGCCAGCAGTTACTCCCAGACAGGGACCGGCGAGCAGTACTTC.

This chain uses TRBV23-1 with TRBJ1-6; D unresolved. TRBV23-1 is marked as an open reading frame, function uncertain. The V end was cut by 3 bases, the J end by 9 bases, with 9 bases between. The CDR3 totals 13 residues. This CDR3 is CASSHPTTSPLHF. CDR3 DNA: TGCGCCAGCAGTCACCCTACCACTTCACCCCTCCACTTT.